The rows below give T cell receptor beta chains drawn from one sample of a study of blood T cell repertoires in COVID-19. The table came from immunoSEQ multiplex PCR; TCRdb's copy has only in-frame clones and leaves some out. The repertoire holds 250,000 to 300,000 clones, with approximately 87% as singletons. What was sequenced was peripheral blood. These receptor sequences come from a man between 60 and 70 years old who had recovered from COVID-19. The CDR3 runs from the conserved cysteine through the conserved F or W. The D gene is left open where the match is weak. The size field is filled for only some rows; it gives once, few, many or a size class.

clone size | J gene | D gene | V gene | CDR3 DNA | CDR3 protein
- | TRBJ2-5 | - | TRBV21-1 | TGTGCCAGCAGCGAGGAAGAGACCCAGTACTTC | CASSEEETQYF
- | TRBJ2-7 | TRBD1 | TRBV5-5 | TGTGCCAGCAGCTTGCGACAGGGGTCCGACGAGCAGTACTTC | CASSLRQGSDEQYF
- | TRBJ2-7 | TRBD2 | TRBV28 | TGTGCCAGCAGTGGAGGTTCTAGCGGGATCCACGAGCAGTACTTC | CASSGGSSGIHEQYF
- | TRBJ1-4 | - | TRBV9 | TGTGCCAGCAGCGTAGACGGGGGGCGGGGAAAACTGTTTTTT | CASSVDGGRGKLFF
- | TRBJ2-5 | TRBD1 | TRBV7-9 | TGTGCCAGCAGCCCGCCGGGACAGGGTCAAGAGACCCAGTACTTC | CASSPPGQGQETQYF
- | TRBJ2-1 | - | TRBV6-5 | TGTGCCAGCAGTACGAGACTAGGCGATGAGCAGTTCTTC | CASSTRLGDEQFF
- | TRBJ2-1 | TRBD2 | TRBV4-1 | TGCGCCAGCAGCTCCGGGACTAGGAGCAATGAGCAGTTCTTC | CASSSGTRSNEQFF
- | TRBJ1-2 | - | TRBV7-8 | TGTGCCAGCACCCTGGGGAGCCAGTCTAACTATGGCTACACCTTC | CASTLGSQSNYGYTF
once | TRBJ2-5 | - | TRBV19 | TGTGCCAGTAGTACACAGGGAACCCGACAAGAGACCCAGTACTTC | CASSTQGTRQETQYF
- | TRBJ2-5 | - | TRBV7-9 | TGTGCCAGCAGCTTAGAGGGGCGCTATCAAGAGACCCAGTACTTC | CASSLEGRYQETQYF
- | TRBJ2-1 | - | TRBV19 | TGTGCCAGTAGTATGAGGGGAGGGCAGGGGGCGTCCTACAATGAGCAGTTCTTC | CASSMRGGQGASYNEQFF